This TCR beta chain came from a study of shared clonotypes between healthy human individuals. Caucasian adults living in Nashville, Tennessee, provided all samples. This clone was seen more than once but under ten times. Its target is not known. Other DNA sequences in this specimen translate into the identical CDR3. CDR3 size: 13 residues. Germline values: CDR1 SNHLY, CDR2 FYNNEI. V was cut by 4 bases and J by 6 bases, with 9 bases left in between. Researchers ran the assay at a deep level. The table came from immunoSEQ multiplex PCR; TCRdb's copy has only in-frame clones and leaves some out. The sample comprises under 850,000 clones, 72% of which are singletons, and approximately 1.7% rests with the top ten. General study points: Naive CD4 clonotypes overlapped across a handful of donors at around 5%. Shared clonotypes across all four donors exceeded non-shared ones in generation probability.

The chain combines TRBV2 with TRBJ2-2; D is undetermined. The sample was memory CD4+ T cells sorted from blood. Documented subset: CD45RA-negative fraction. This sequence was found in a woman in her 30s in good health. The CDR3 region is CASSGTWAGELFF. DNA of the CDR3: TGTGCCAGCAGTGGAACGTGGGCCGGGGAGCTGTTTTTT.